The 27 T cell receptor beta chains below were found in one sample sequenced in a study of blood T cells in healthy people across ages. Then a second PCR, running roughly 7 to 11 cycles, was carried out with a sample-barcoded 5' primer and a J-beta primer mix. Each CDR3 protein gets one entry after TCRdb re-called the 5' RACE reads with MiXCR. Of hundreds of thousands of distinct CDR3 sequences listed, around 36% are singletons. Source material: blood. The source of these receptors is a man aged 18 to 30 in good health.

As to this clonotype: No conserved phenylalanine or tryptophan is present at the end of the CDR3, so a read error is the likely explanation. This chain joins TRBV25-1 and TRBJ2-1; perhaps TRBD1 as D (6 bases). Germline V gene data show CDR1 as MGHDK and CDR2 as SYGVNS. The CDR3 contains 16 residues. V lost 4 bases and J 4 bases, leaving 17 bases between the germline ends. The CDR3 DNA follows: TGTGCCAGCAGTGCTTTTACAGGGCCCGTTTACAATGAGCAGTTCTTA. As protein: CASSAFTGPVYNEQFL.

In nucleotides, the CDR3 is TGCGCCAGCAGCCAAATATGGACAGGGAAGTCACCCCTCCACTTT. Protein product: CASSQIWTGKSPLHF. V gene TRBV4-1 combines with J gene TRBJ1-6, with 8 bases identical to TRBD1. With V trimmed by 2 bases and J by 10 bases, 7 bases remained unmatched. Germline CDR1 reads MGHRA; CDR2 reads YSYEKL. The CDR3 contains 15 residues.

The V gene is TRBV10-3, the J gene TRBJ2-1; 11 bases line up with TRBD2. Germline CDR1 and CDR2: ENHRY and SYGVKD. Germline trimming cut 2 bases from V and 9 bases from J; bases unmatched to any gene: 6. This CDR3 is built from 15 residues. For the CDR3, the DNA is TGTGCCATCAGTGAGATAGCGGGGGGGCCGGGTGAGCAGTTCTTC. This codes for CAISEIAGGPGEQFF.

The CDR3 loop reads CASSQDIGAGGTGELFF. The CDR3 bases are TGCGCCAGCAGCCAAGATATAGGAGCGGGGGGGACCGGGGAGCTGTTTTTT. The J gene is TRBJ2-2, the V gene TRBV4-3; 10 bases agree with TRBD2. With V trimmed by 0 bases and J by 5 bases, 6 bases remained unmatched. The CDR3 spans 17 residues. Germline V gene sequence: CDR1 LGHNA, CDR2 YSLEER.

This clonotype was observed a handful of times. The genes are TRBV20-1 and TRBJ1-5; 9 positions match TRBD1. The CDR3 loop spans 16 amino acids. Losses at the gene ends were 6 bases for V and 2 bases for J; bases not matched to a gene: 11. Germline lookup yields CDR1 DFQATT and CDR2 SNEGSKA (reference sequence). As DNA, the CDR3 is TGCAGTGCCCGGGACAGGGAGGCAATCGGCAATCAGCCCCAGCATTTT. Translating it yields CSARDREAIGNQPQHF.

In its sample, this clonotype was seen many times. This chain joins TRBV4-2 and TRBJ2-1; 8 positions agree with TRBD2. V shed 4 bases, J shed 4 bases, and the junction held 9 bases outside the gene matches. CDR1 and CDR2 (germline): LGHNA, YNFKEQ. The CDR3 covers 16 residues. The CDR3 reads CASSPSVAGPYNEQFF. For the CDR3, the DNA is TGTGCCAGCAGCCCCTCGGTAGCGGGACCATACAATGAGCAGTTCTTC.

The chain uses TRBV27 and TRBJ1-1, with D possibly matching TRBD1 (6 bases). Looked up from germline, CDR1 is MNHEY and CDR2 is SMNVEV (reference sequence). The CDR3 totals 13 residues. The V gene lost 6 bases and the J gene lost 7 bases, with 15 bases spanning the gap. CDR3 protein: CASSFARGGEAFF. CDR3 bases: TGTGCCAGCAGCTTCGCCAGGGGCGGTGAAGCTTTCTTT.

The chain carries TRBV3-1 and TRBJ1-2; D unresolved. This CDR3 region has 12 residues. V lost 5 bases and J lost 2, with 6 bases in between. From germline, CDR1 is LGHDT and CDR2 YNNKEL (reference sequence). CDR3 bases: TGTGCCAGCAGCACAGTGAACTATGGCTACACCTTC. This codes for CASSTVNYGYTF.

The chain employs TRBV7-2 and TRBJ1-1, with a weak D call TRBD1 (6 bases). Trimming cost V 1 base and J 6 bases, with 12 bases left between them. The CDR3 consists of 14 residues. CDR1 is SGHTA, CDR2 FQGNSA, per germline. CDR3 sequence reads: CASSLDRENPEAFF. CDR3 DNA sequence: TGTGCCAGCAGCTTAGACAGGGAGAATCCTGAAGCTTTCTTT.

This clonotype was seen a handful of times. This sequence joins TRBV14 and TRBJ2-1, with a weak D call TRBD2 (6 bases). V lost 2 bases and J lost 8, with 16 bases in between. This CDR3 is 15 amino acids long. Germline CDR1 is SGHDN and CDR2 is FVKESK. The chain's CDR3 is CASSQQGLPSYEQFF. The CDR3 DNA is TGTGCCAGCAGCCAACAGGGACTCCCCTCGTATGAGCAGTTCTTC.

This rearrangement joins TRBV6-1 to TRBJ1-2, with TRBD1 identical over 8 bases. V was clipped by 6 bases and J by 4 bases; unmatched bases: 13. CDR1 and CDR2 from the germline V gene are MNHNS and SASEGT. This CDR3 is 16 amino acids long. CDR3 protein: CASSPGQVNPRYGYTF. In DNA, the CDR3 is TGTGCCAGCAGCCCGGGACAGGTAAATCCTCGCTATGGCTACACCTTC.

The CDR3 spells CATRPAGARTEAFF. CDR3 coding DNA: TGTGCCACCAGGCCGGCGGGGGCGCGTACTGAAGCTTTCTTT. This chain uses TRBV10-3 with TRBJ1-1; the D gene is possibly TRBD1 (6 bases). V was pared by 10 bases and J by 5 bases, with 20 bases between. This CDR3 region has 14 residues. Germline CDR1 and CDR2: ENHRY and SYGVKD.

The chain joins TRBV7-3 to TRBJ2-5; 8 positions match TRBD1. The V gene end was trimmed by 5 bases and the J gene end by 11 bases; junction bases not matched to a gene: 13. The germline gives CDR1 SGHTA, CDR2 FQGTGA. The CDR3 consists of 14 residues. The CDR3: CASSPSSGQDEQYF. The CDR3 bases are TGTGCCAGCAGCCCCTCGTCGGGACAGGATGAGCAGTACTTC.

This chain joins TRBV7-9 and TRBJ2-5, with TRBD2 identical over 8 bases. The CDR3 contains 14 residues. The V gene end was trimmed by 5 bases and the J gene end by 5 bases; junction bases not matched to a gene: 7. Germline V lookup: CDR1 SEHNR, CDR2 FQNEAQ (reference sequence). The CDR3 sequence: CASSLGTSSETQYF. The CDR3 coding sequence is TGTGCCAGCAGCCTCGGGACTAGTAGTGAGACCCAGTACTTC.

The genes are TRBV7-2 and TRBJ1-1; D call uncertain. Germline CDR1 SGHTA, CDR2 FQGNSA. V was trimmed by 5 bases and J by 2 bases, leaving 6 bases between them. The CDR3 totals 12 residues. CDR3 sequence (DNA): TGTGCCAGCAGCCCCTATAACACTGAAGCTTTCTTT. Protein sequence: CASSPYNTEAFF.

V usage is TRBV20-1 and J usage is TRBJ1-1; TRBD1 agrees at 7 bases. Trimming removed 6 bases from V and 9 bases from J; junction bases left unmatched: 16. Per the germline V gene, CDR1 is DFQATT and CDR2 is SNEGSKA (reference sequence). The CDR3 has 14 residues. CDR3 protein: CSATEDRKGTKAFF. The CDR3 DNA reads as TGCAGTGCAACTGAGGACAGGAAGGGGACTAAAGCTTTCTTT.

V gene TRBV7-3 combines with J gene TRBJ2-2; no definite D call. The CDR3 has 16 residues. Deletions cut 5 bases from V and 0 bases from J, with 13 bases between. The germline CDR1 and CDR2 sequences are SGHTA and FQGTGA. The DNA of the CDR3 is TGTGCCAGCAGCCGTAATACCCCCGCGAACACCGGGGAGCTGTTTTTT. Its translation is CASSRNTPANTGELFF.

CDR3 region: CASSMDRSDSPLHF. The DNA of the CDR3 is TGTGCCAGCAGCATGGACAGGTCCGATTCACCCCTCCACTTT. This rearrangement joins TRBV7-9 to TRBJ1-6; 7 nucleotides agree with TRBD1. CDR3 length equals 14 residues. V was pared by 5 bases and J by 8 bases, with 6 bases of the junction left unmatched. Germline-derived CDR1 and CDR2 are SEHNR and FQNEAQ (reference sequence).

The CDR3 region is CASSRNGGETYEQYF. The CDR3 DNA sequence: TGTGCCAGCTCACGCAACGGAGGGGAAACCTACGAGCAGTACTTC. The V and J genes are TRBV18 and TRBJ2-4; the D gene is possibly TRBD2 (6 bases). Judging by the DNA end, TRBJ2-7 fits better; the J call may be wrong. The CDR3 spans 15 residues. Germline CDR1 KGHSH, CDR2 LQKENI.

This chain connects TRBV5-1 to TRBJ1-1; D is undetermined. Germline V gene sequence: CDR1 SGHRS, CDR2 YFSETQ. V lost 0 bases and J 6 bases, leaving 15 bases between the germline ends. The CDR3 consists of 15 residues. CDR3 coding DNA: TGCGCCAGCAGCTTGGCTGGGGAGGCGTTGGCTGAAGCTTTCTTT. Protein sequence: CASSLAGEALAEAFF.

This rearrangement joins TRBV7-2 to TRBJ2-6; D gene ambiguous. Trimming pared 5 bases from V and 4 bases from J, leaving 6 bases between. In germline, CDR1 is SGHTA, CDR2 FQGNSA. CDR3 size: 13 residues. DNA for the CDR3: TGTGCCAGCAGCCTCATGGGGGCCAACGTCCTGACTTTC. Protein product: CASSLMGANVLTF.

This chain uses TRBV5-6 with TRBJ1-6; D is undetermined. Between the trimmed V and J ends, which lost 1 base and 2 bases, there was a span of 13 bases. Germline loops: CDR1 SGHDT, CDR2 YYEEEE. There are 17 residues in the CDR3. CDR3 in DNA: TGTGCCAGCAGCTTGTTTTCTGAGGGCGCCTATAATTCACCCCTCCACTTT. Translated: CASSLFSEGAYNSPLHF.

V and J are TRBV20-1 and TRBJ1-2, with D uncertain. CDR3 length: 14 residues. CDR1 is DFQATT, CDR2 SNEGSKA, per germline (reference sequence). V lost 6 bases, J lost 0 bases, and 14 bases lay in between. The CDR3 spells CSAIWSGSNYGYTF. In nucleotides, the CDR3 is TGCAGTGCAATCTGGTCGGGTTCTAACTATGGCTACACCTTC.

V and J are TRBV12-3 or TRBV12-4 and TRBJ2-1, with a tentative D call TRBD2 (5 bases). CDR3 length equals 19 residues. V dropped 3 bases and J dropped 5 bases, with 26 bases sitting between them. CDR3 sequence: CASSFLVYPDGEGDNEQFF. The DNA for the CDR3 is TGTGCCAGCAGTTTTTTGGTCTACCCCGATGGAGAGGGAGACAATGAGCAGTTCTTC.

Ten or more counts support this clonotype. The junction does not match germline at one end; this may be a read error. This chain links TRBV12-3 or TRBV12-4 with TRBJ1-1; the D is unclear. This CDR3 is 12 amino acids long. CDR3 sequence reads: CASSFGGTEAFF. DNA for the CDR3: TGCGCCAGCAGCTTCGGCGGCACTGAAGCTTTCTTT.

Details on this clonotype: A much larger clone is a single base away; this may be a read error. CDR3 nucleotides: TGCGCCAGCAGCTCACGCCTTAGGAGTCCCTACAATGAGCAGTACTTC. As protein: CASSSRLRSPYNEQYF. The chain joins TRBV4-3 to TRBJ2-1; unclear D gene. Near its end, the DNA agrees better with TRBJ2-7, so the J call may be wrong. Germline lookup yields CDR1 LGHNA and CDR2 YSLEER. This CDR3 has 16 amino acids.

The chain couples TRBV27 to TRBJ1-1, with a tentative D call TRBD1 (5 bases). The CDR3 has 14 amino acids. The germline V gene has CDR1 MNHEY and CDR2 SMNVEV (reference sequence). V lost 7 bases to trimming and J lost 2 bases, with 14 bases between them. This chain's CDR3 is CASMDQGPNTEAFF. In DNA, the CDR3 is TGTGCCAGCATGGATCAGGGCCCTAACACTGAAGCTTTCTTT.